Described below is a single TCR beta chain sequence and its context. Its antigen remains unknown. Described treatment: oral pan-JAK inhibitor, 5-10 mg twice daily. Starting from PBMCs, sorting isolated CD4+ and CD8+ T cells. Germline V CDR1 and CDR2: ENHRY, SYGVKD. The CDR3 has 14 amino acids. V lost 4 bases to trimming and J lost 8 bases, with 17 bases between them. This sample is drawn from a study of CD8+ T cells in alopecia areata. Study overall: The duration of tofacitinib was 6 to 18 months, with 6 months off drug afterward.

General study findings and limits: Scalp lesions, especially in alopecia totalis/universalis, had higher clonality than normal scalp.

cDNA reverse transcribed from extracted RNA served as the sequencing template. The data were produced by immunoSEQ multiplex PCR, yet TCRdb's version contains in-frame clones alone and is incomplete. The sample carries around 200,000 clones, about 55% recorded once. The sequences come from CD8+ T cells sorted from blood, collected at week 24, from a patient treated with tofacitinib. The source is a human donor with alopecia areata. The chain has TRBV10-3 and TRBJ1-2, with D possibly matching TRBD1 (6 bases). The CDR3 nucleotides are TGTGCCATCAGTGTCATAACGGGGGCGGACGGCTACACCTTC. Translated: CAISVITGADGYTF.